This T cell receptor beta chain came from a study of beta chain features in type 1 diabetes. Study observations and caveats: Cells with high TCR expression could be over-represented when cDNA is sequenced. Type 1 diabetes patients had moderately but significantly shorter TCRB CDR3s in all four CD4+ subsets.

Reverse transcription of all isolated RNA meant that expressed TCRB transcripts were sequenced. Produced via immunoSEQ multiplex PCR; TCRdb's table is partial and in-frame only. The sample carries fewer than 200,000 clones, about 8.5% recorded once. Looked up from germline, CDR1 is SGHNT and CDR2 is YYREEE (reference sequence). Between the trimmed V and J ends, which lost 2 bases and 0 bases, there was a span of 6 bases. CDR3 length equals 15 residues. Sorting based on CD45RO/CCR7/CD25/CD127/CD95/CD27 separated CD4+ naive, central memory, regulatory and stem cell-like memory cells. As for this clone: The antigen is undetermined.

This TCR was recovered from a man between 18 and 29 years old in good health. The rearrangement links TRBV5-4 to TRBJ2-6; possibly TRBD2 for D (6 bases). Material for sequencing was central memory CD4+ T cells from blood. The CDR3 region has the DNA TGTGCCAGCAGCTTCGGGGGCTCTGGGGCCAACGTCCTGACTTTC. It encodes CASSFGGSGANVLTF.